The rows below give T cell receptor beta chains drawn from one sample of a study of identical twins. A single record per CDR3 protein comes from TCRdb applying MiXCR to the 5' RACE reads. The sample lists 540,000 or so distinct CDR3 sequences, about 20% seen once, with 0.48% in the top ten. These data were also filed under a second study, of yellow fever vaccine responses in identical twins.

Source material: CD4+ T cells sorted from blood. The receptors originated from a woman younger than 30 in good health. Each CDR3 is given with its conserved first and last residue. The order of the fields is V gene, J gene, clone size, D gene, CDR3 DNA, CDR3 protein. D genes are given only for firm matches. The size entry is marked missing in some rows and otherwise reads once, few, many or a size class.

TRBV12-3/TRBV12-4	TRBJ1-2	few	.	TGTGCCAGCAGTAGGGGTGGCGGGATAATGCGAGGCTACACCTTC	CASSRGGGIMRGYTF
TRBV12-3/TRBV12-4	TRBJ2-7	many	.	TGTGCCAGCAGCTCGCAGGGTTACGAGCAGTACTTC	CASSSQGYEQYF
TRBV5-1	TRBJ2-7	many	TRBD1	TGCGCCAGCAGCCCCGGGACAGTTGTCTCCTACGAGCAGTACTTC	CASSPGTVVSYEQYF
TRBV5-1	TRBJ2-1	few	TRBD2	TGCGCCAGCAGCGGTTGGACTAGCGCGAATAATGAGCAGTTCTTC	CASSGWTSANNEQFF
TRBV12-3/TRBV12-4	TRBJ2-7	.	.	TGTGCCAGCAGTTTGGTCTGGAATTACGAGCAGTACTTC	CASSLVWNYEQYF
TRBV10-3	TRBJ2-1	.	.	TGTGCCATCAGTGAGGCCCCTTACAATGAGCAGTTCTTC	CAISEAPYNEQFF
TRBV18	TRBJ1-2	.	TRBD1	TGTGCCAGCTCACCACTCGGGACAGTAGATTATGGCTACACCTTC	CASSPLGTVDYGYTF
TRBV29-1	TRBJ1-3	.	.	TGCAGCGTCTGCGCGGGAGCTGGAAACACCATATATTTT	CSVCAGAGNTIYF
TRBV7-9	TRBJ2-3	.	.	TGTGCCAGCAGCCCCGGGACCGATAGCACAGATACGCAGTATTTT	CASSPGTDSTDTQYF
TRBV2	TRBJ2-7	.	.	TGTGCCAGCAGACAACAGGGCCACGAGCAGTACTTC	CASRQQGHEQYF
TRBV6-1	TRBJ2-5	.	.	TGTGCCAGCCGCACCGAGGGGGGTCGAGAGACCCAGTACTTC	CASRTEGGRETQYF
TRBV3-1	TRBJ2-1	.	.	TGTGCCAGCAGCAGGGGGAGCAATGAGCAGTTCTTC	CASSRGSNEQFF
TRBV5-1	TRBJ2-7	.	.	TGCGCCAGCAGCCGGGACAACCCGAGCTCCTACGAGCAGTACTTC	CASSRDNPSSYEQYF
TRBV6-2/TRBV6-3	TRBJ2-5	.	TRBD1	TGTGCCAGCAGTTACACAGGGGTGGAGACCCAGTACTTC	CASSYTGVETQYF
TRBV6-1	TRBJ2-3	few	TRBD2	TGTGCCAGCAGCCGGACTAGCGGGGAGTATACGCAGTATTTT	CASSRTSGEYTQYF
TRBV10-3	TRBJ2-3	many	TRBD1	TGTGCCATCAGTGGTTGGACAGGGGGCGGAGATACGCAGTATTTT	CAISGWTGGGDTQYF
TRBV28	TRBJ1-6	few	.	TGTGCCAGCACCCCTACCTGGTTTAGGAGTAATTCACCCCTCCACTTT	CASTPTWFRSNSPLHF
TRBV12-3/TRBV12-4	TRBJ1-5	.	TRBD1	TGTGCCAGACCGACAGGGATCTTTCAGCCCCAGCATTTT	CARPTGIFQPQHF
TRBV4-1	TRBJ2-3	.	TRBD2	TGCGCCAGCAGCCTCTTCCGACTAGCGGGAACCACAGATACGCAGTATTTT	CASSLFRLAGTTDTQYF
TRBV7-9	TRBJ1-5	few	.	TGTGCCAGCAGCTCCTTTGACAATCAGCCCCAGCATTTT	CASSSFDNQPQHF
TRBV3-1	TRBJ2-2	.	.	TGTGCCAGCAGGAGGGGGACCCCAACGAACACCGGGGAGCTGTTTTTT	CASRRGTPTNTGELFF
TRBV7-9	TRBJ2-4	.	.	TGTGCCAGCAGCCCCTTGACCGGGGGCGCCCTCATTCAGTACTTC	CASSPLTGGALIQYF
TRBV7-2	TRBJ2-3	many	TRBD2	TGTGCCAGCAGCTTAAGCGCGGCTAGCGGATATCATACGCAGTATTTT	CASSLSAASGYHTQYF
TRBV5-1	TRBJ2-7	.	.	TGCGCCAGCAGCTTGCCCGACGGGAGCAGGGACCTACCTTACGAGCAGTACTTC	CASSLPDGSRDLPYEQYF
TRBV2	TRBJ2-2	few	.	TGTGCCAGCAGCCTCAACCAGGGAACCGGGGAGCTGTTTTTT	CASSLNQGTGELFF
TRBV5-1	TRBJ2-2	few	TRBD2	TGCGCCAGCAGCTTGCCTAGCGGGGGAGATTATAGCGCGAACACCGGGGAGCTGTTTTTT	CASSLPSGGDYSANTGELFF
TRBV10-3	TRBJ2-7	.	TRBD2	TGTGCCATCATGTCCGCGGGAGGGAGCTCCTACGAGCAGTACTTC	CAIMSAGGSSYEQYF
TRBV10-3	TRBJ2-1	few	.	TGTGCCATCAGTGAGTCGGTGCTACGGAACAATGAGCAGTTCTTC	CAISESVLRNNEQFF
TRBV12-3/TRBV12-4	TRBJ2-1	.	TRBD2	TGTGCCAGCAGTTTAGAAACTAGCGGATTGGCCCACAATGAGCAGTTCTTC	CASSLETSGLAHNEQFF
TRBV6-5	TRBJ1-3	few	.	TGTGCCAGCAGTTACGGACCTTATAAAGGGGTTAGCTCTGGAAACACCATATATTTT	CASSYGPYKGVSSGNTIYF
TRBV18	TRBJ2-3	.	TRBD2	TGTGCCAGCTCACCTTCTAGGACTAGCGCGACCACAGATACGCAGTATTTT	CASSPSRTSATTDTQYF
TRBV12-3/TRBV12-4	TRBJ1-2	.	.	TGTGCCAGCAGTTTAGGAGGCCCCCAGAATGGCTACACCTTC	CASSLGGPQNGYTF
TRBV6-1	TRBJ1-1	few	TRBD1	TGTGCCAGCAGGAAACAGGGGAGCACTGAAGCTTTCTTT	CASRKQGSTEAFF
TRBV5-1	TRBJ2-2	.	.	TGCGCCAGCACAATTAATCCCAGGGGAACCGGGGAGCTGTTTTTT	CASTINPRGTGELFF
TRBV5-1	TRBJ2-7	few	TRBD1	TGCGCCAGCAGCTTGGCCTGGGACAGGGTCGCCGAGCAGTACTTC	CASSLAWDRVAEQYF
TRBV12-3/TRBV12-4	TRBJ2-1	.	TRBD2	TGTGCCAGCGGTGTCTTTAGCGGGGGGACGGGTGAGCAGTTCTTC	CASGVFSGGTGEQFF
TRBV5-5	TRBJ1-4	.	.	TGTGCCAGCAGCGGCGAAACGGCGCCTAATGAAAAACTGTTTTTT	CASSGETAPNEKLFF
TRBV11-2	TRBJ2-2	.	.	TGTGCCAGCAGCTTAGGAGAGACTGGGTCTAGAACCGGGGAGCTGTTTTTT	CASSLGETGSRTGELFF
TRBV25-1	TRBJ2-7	.	TRBD1	TGTGCCAGCAGTGCAGGGGGCTCCTACGAGCAGTACTTC	CASSAGGSYEQYF
TRBV12-3/TRBV12-4	TRBJ2-5	few	.	TGTGCCAGCACCCAAGTTTTCGGGGAGACCCAGTACTTC	CASTQVFGETQYF
TRBV5-1	TRBJ2-5	few	TRBD1	TGCGCCAGCAGCTCCGACAGGGCATCAGAGACCCAGTACTTC	CASSSDRASETQYF
TRBV7-3	TRBJ2-2	few	TRBD2	TGTGCCAGCAGCTTAAAGAGGAAGACTAGCGGGAGGGTCGGCGGGGAGCTGTTTTTT	CASSLKRKTSGRVGGELFF